These 22 T cell receptor beta chains came from one sample sequenced in a study of T-cell reconstitution after alpha-beta-depleted transplantation in children. Library preparation (for TCRbeta) was performed with unique molecular identifiers. TCRdb reprocessed the PCR reads with MiXCR, giving one entry per CDR3 protein. The repertoire holds around 580,000 distinct CDR3 sequences, about 21% seen once, with 13% to 15% in the top ten. This material consisted of PBMCs, mostly from graft donor cells, taken 360 days after TCRalphabeta/CD19-depleted stem cell transplant. The receptor source for this set is a boy under three years old who had a stem cell transplant for acute myeloid leukemia, so the T cells may come from the graft donor.

This clonotype appeared a few times. The rearrangement joins TRBV5-6 to TRBJ2-1; D gene unclear. The V end was cut by 1 base, the J end by 7 bases, with 15 bases between. The germline V gene has CDR1 SGHDT and CDR2 YYEEEE. This CDR3 is built from 15 residues. The chain's CDR3 is CASSLRVGWANEQFF. As DNA, the CDR3 is TGTGCCAGCAGCTTGAGGGTAGGTTGGGCGAATGAGCAGTTCTTC.

This clonotype appeared many times. The chain uses TRBV12-3 or TRBV12-4 and TRBJ1-5, with 8 bases aligning to TRBD1. The CDR3 runs to 14 residues. The junction had 7 bases not matched to a gene; V was cut back by 6 bases and J by 6 bases. CDR3 sequence: CASSAQGAIQPQHF. CDR3 nucleotides: TGTGCCAGCAGCGCCCAGGGGGCGATTCAGCCCCAGCATTTT.

In its sample, this clonotype was seen many times. The CDR3 DNA is TGCGCCAGCAGCTTGACAGGGCGGCCAGATACGCAGTATTTT. As protein: CASSLTGRPDTQYF. V is TRBV5-1 and J is TRBJ2-3, with D tentatively TRBD1 (6 bases). The ends were cut back, 1 base at V and 4 bases at J, with 10 bases in the middle. Germline assignment: CDR1 SGHRS and CDR2 YFSETQ. The CDR3 is made up of 14 amino acids.

This clonotype was picked up a small number of times. The V call is TRBV7-2, the J call TRBJ1-1; D perhaps matches TRBD1 (5 bases). This CDR3 comprises 13 residues. V was trimmed by 1 base and J by 7 bases, leaving 10 bases between them. CDR1 and CDR2 from the germline V gene are SGHTA and FQGNSA. The CDR3 coding sequence is TGTGCCAGCAGCTTAGAAGAGGGGCGTGAAGCTTTCTTT. This translates into CASSLEEGREAFF.

The chain carries TRBV6-5 and TRBJ2-7, with D possibly being TRBD2 (5 bases). The CDR3 runs to 11 residues. V was clipped by 7 bases and J by 4 bases, with 8 bases between them. Germline V gene lookup returns CDR1 MNHEY and CDR2 SVGAGI. The CDR3 sequence is CASNGLYEQYF. The CDR3 DNA follows: TGTGCCAGCAATGGACTTTACGAGCAGTACTTC.

This clonotype came up a few times. This chain links TRBV11-1 with TRBJ1-2; TRBD1 is a possible D gene (5 bases). CDR3 length: 14 residues. The V end was cut by 2 bases, the J end by 7 bases, with 14 bases between. The germline V gene has CDR1 SGHAT and CDR2 FQDESV (reference sequence). The CDR3 region is CASSLYGGPGGYTF. The CDR3 bases are TGTGCCAGCAGCTTATATGGGGGACCAGGTGGCTACACCTTC.

This clonotype was observed many times. CDR3 in amino acids: CASSVATNSGGPQQNEQFF. The CDR3 region has the DNA TGTGCCAGCAGCGTAGCTACGAACAGCGGGGGGCCCCAGCAAAATGAGCAGTTCTTC. The chain uses TRBV9 and TRBJ2-1, with TRBD2 identical over 9 bases. CDR3 length equals 19 residues. From germline, CDR1 is SGDLS and CDR2 YYNGEE. Unmatched junction bases numbered 17, after V lost 0 bases and J lost 7 bases.

This clonotype was found many times. The chain joins TRBV29-1 to TRBJ2-4; TRBD1 agrees at 7 bases. Germline-derived CDR1 and CDR2 are SQVTM and ANQGSEA. This CDR3 comprises 15 residues. J gave up 3 bases and V 4 bases, and 9 bases lay outside the gene matches. Written as DNA, the CDR3 is TGCAGCGTTGTGACTTTGGCAGGGGGCAAAAACATTCAGTACTTC. This encodes CSVVTLAGGKNIQYF. The full variable domain, with the rest looked up from reference TRBV29-1 and TRBJ2-4, is SAVISQKPSRDICQRGTSLTIQCQVDSQVTMMFWYRQQPGQSLTLIATANQGSEATYESGFVIDKFPISRPNLTFSTLTVSNMSPEDSSIYLCSVVTLAGGKNIQYFGAGTRLSVL.

This clonotype was picked up many times. The chain carries TRBV7-9 and TRBJ2-1, with a possible D match to TRBD1 (6 bases). Germline assignment: CDR1 SEHNR and CDR2 FQNEAQ (reference sequence). This CDR3 contains 15 residues. Trimming pared 6 bases from V and 6 bases from J, leaving 18 bases between. CDR3: CASSPPGQTRNEQFF. In nucleotides, the CDR3 is TGTGCCAGCAGTCCCCCTGGACAGACCCGCAATGAGCAGTTCTTC.

V gene TRBV24-1 combines with J gene TRBJ2-3, with TRBD2 as a possible D gene (5 bases). The germline V gene has CDR1 KGHDR and CDR2 SFDVKD. The CDR3 is 17 amino acids. Trimming removed 6 bases from V and 1 base from J, with 19 bases in between. The CDR3 DNA follows: TGTGCCACCAGTTCCGTGGGAGAGCGCAGCGGCACAGATACGCAGTATTTT. Protein sequence: CATSSVGERSGTDTQYF.

The chain recombines TRBV11-2 with TRBJ2-2, with 8 bases lining up with TRBD1. CDR1 is SGHAT and CDR2 is FQNNGV in the germline V gene. The CDR3 length is 17 residues. V lost 5 bases, J lost 1 base, and 9 bases stayed unmatched. In DNA, the CDR3 is TGTGCCAGCAGCCGACAGTCCGGGACAGGGAACACCGGGGAGCTGTTTTTT. This sequence encodes CASSRQSGTGNTGELFF.

This chain joins TRBV6-5 and TRBJ2-7; D call uncertain. The V and J ends lost 0 bases and 3 bases respectively, with 18 bases between them. Germline loops: CDR1 MNHEY, CDR2 SVGAGI. The CDR3 is made up of 17 amino acids. The CDR3 loop is CASSYSIVGTLGYEQYF. CDR3 sequence (DNA): TGTGCCAGCAGTTACTCCATCGTTGGTACCTTGGGCTACGAGCAGTACTTC.

This clonotype was seen many times. The gene calls are TRBV7-6 and TRBJ2-4, with D perhaps TRBD2 (5 bases). V lost 5 bases to trimming and J lost 0 bases, with 8 bases between them. CDR3 length: 14 residues. The V gene's germline CDR1 is SGHVS and CDR2 FNYEAQ. CDR3 DNA sequence: TGTGCCAGCAGCCCCGGGGAAGCCAAAAACATTCAGTACTTC. It yields the protein CASSPGEAKNIQYF.

This clonotype was observed at least ten times. In DNA, the CDR3 is TGCAGTGCTAGGGTGGGAAACCCGAACACTGAAGCTTTCTTT. It is translated as CSARVGNPNTEAFF. The chain employs TRBV20-1 and TRBJ1-1, with no clear D. From germline, CDR1 is DFQATT and CDR2 SNEGSKA (reference sequence). Trimming shortened V by 3 bases and J by 1 base, and 12 bases separated the two germline ends. The CDR3 runs to 14 residues.

The chain joins TRBV7-2 to TRBJ1-2; unclear D gene. The germline gives CDR1 SGHTA, CDR2 FQGNSA. V was shortened by 9 bases and J by 0 bases, with 11 bases between the two germline ends. The CDR3 loop spans 13 amino acids. CDR3 residues: CASYGPSNYGYTF. CDR3 in DNA: TGTGCCAGTTACGGACCGTCTAACTATGGCTACACCTTC.

This clonotype turned up a few times. The chain joins TRBV5-1 to TRBJ2-7; 9 bases map to TRBD1. The CDR3 loop spans 14 amino acids. Germline V gives CDR1 SGHRS, CDR2 YFSETQ. After removal of 5 bases from V and 4 bases from J, the junction contained 7 bases not matched to a gene. The CDR3 region has the DNA TGCGCCAGCAGGTCCGGGACAGGGACTTACGAGCAGTACTTC. It codes for CASRSGTGTYEQYF.

This clonotype came up many times. V is TRBV6-6 and J is TRBJ2-5; D is unclear. The CDR3 totals 11 residues. The germline V and J ends were trimmed by 7 bases and 5 bases, with 8 bases remaining between them. The germline V gene has CDR1 MNHNY and CDR2 SVGAGI (reference sequence). The CDR3 loop is CASKSGETQYF. In nucleotides, the CDR3 is TGTGCCAGCAAGAGTGGGGAGACCCAGTACTTC.

This clonotype was picked up a small number of times. V and J are TRBV25-1 and TRBJ1-3; D call uncertain. V was cut by 1 base and J by 9 bases, with 4 bases left in between. The CDR3 is 11 residues long. Germline V gives CDR1 MGHDK, CDR2 SYGVNS. Here the CDR3 reads CASSELGTIYF. The CDR3 coding sequence is TGTGCCAGCAGTGAATTAGGCACCATATATTTT.

This rearrangement joins TRBV15 to TRBJ2-2; 7 nucleotides agree with TRBD1. The junction had 4 bases not matched to a gene; V was cut back by 3 bases and J by 0 bases. The germline V gene has CDR1 LNHNV and CDR2 YYDKDF (reference sequence). The CDR3 runs 16 residues. CDR3 bases: TGTGCCACCAGCAGGCGGACAGGCCCGAACACCGGGGAGCTGTTTTTT. Translating it yields CATSRRTGPNTGELFF.

The chain's CDR3 is CASSSLTAYNEQFF. In DNA, the CDR3 is TGTGCCAGCAGCTCCTTGACAGCGTACAATGAGCAGTTCTTC. The V and J genes are TRBV7-2 and TRBJ2-1, with D tentatively TRBD1 (5 bases). The V and J ends lost 4 bases and 4 bases respectively, with 11 bases between them. The germline V gene encodes CDR1 SGHTA and CDR2 FQGNSA. The CDR3 spans 14 residues.

For the CDR3, the DNA is TGTGCCAGCAGCAAACCCGGGTTGGGGCCCCGACAAAGCTATGGCTACACCTTC. It translates to CASSKPGLGPRQSYGYTF. The chain links TRBV21-1 to TRBJ1-2; the listed D gene, TRBD1, was not tested against the DNA. TRBV21-1 is a documented pseudogene. The CDR3 totals 18 residues.

Many counts were recorded for this clonotype. The J gene is TRBJ1-5, the V gene TRBV6-5; unclear D gene. The CDR3 loop spans 13 amino acids. Germline V gene sequence: CDR1 MNHEY, CDR2 SVGAGI. Trimming took off 0 bases at V and 4 bases at J, with 4 bases between the two ends. CDR3 in DNA: TGTGCCAGCAGTTACTCTACGAATCAGCCCCAGCATTTT. As protein: CASSYSTNQPQHF.